The rows below give T cell receptor beta chains drawn from one sample of a study of blood T cell repertoires in COVID-19. Clones were sequenced by immunoSEQ multiplex PCR, and TCRdb holds only the in-frame ones, with some missing. The sample has about 110,000 clones, about 87% seen once; the top ten hold approximately 1%. The sequenced sample consisted of peripheral blood. The source of these receptors is a human donor in a cohort sampled during active COVID-19. Both conserved end residues are part of each CDR3. The order of the fields is D gene, V gene, clone size, J gene, CDR3 DNA, CDR3 protein. A D gene is named only where the DNA matches it firmly. Expanded clones get a size class; other rows say once, few or many, or leave the size out.

-	TRBV28	-	TRBJ1-5	TGTGCCAGCAACTCACCGACAGGAGGTCAGCCCCAGCATTTT	CASNSPTGGQPQHF
-	TRBV24-1	-	TRBJ1-1	TGTGCCACCAGACGGACTCCCGACGACTATGAGGACACTGAAGCTTTCTTT	CATRRTPDDYEDTEAFF
TRBD2	TRBV5-1	-	TRBJ2-5	TGCGCCAGCAGCTTGGGGTCTAGCGGGAGAGGGGAGACCCAGTACTTC	CASSLGSSGRGETQYF
TRBD1	TRBV28	-	TRBJ2-5	TGTGCCACCCGTAACCGAGGGGGCTGGGAGACCCAGTACTTC	CATRNRGGWETQYF
-	TRBV7-2	-	TRBJ1-1	TGTGCCAGCAGTTACCCCCCGGGCGGGACTAACACTGAAGCTTTCTTT	CASSYPPGGTNTEAFF
TRBD2	TRBV4-2	-	TRBJ2-1	TGTGCCAGCAGCCAAGAATGGGCCTTGGCTAGCGGGAGTCCAAGCCTCTACAATGAGCAGTTCTTC	CASSQEWALASGSPSLYNEQFF
TRBD1	TRBV6-5	once	TRBJ2-7	TGTGCCAGCAGTTACGGGACAGACTACTACGAGCAGTACTTC	CASSYGTDYYEQYF
TRBD2	TRBV11-3	-	TRBJ2-3	TGTGCCAGCAGCTTGATCCAGCGGGGGGAAGATACGCAGTATTTT	CASSLIQRGEDTQYF
TRBD2	TRBV7-9	few	TRBJ2-7	TGTGCCAGCAGCCTAGCGGGAGTGGTTGGGTACGAGCAGTACTTC	CASSLAGVVGYEQYF
TRBD2	TRBV9	-	TRBJ2-1	TGTGCCAGCAGCGTTTGGGAGGGGACCGGCTACAATGAGCAGTTCTTC	CASSVWEGTGYNEQFF
-	TRBV6-6	-	TRBJ2-5	TGTGCCAGCAGTTTCTTTACAGGGACGGAGACCCAGTACTTC	CASSFFTGTETQYF
-	TRBV11-2	few	TRBJ2-5	TGTGCCAGCAGCCGGGGGACTCAAGAGACCCAGTACTTC	CASSRGTQETQYF
-	TRBV6-2/TRBV6-3	-	TRBJ2-7	TGTGCCAGCAGTAGGGACTCCCCCATTGGGGAGCAGTACTTC	CASSRDSPIGEQYF
TRBD2	TRBV2	-	TRBJ2-3	TGTGCCAGCAGTCTAGCGGGTGGCACAGATACGCAGTATTTT	CASSLAGGTDTQYF
-	TRBV5-4	-	TRBJ1-1	TGTGCCAGCAGCTCCGGGGGAGGGAACACTGAAGCTTTCTTT	CASSSGGGNTEAFF
TRBD1	TRBV7-9	-	TRBJ1-3	TGTGCCAGCAGCTTAGGGGGACAGGGGTTCGCTGGAAACACCATATATTTT	CASSLGGQGFAGNTIYF
TRBD2	TRBV6-5	-	TRBJ2-3	TGTGCCAGCAGTTACTACATGGCGGGGGTAAGAGATACGCAGTATTTT	CASSYYMAGVRDTQYF
-	TRBV27	-	TRBJ2-5	TGTGCCAGCGGCGGGGGCAGCACGGAGACCCAGTACTTC	CASGGGSTETQYF
TRBD1	TRBV27	-	TRBJ1-4	TGTGCCAGCAGTTGGTACAGGGGGGAAAAACTGTTTTTT	CASSWYRGEKLFF
-	TRBV7-2	-	TRBJ2-4	TGTGCCAGCAGCTCGACAAGGGGGATGCTTCAGTACTTC	CASSSTRGMLQYF
-	TRBV5-1	-	TRBJ2-7	TGCGCCAGCAGCCTGGAGCTCTCCTACGAGCAGTACTTC	CASSLELSYEQYF
TRBD2	TRBV11-3	-	TRBJ2-2	TGTGCCAGCAGCTTAGTGGCTAGCGGCACCGGGGAGCTGTTTTTT	CASSLVASGTGELFF
TRBD2	TRBV3-1/TRBV3-2	-	TRBJ2-7	TGTGCCAGCAGCCAATGGACTAGCGGGACACCCTACGAGCAGTACTTC	CASSQWTSGTPYEQYF
-	TRBV11-2	once	TRBJ2-7	TGTGCCAGCAGCTTTAGGGGGGGGTCCGCCCTCTCCTACGAGCAGTACTTC	CASSFRGGSALSYEQYF
TRBD2	TRBV6-1	-	TRBJ2-7	TGTGCCAGCAGTGAACGTGCGGGCGGGAGGGAGTACGAGCAGTACTTC	CASSERAGGREYEQYF
TRBD2	TRBV6-5	-	TRBJ2-7	TGTGCCAGCAGTTCCGCGGGGGGGGTCTACGAGCAGTACTTC	CASSSAGGVYEQYF
TRBD2	TRBV4-3	-	TRBJ2-1	TGCGCCAGCAGCCCCGGACTAGCGGCCAACAATGAGCAGTTCTTC	CASSPGLAANNEQFF
-	TRBV9	-	TRBJ2-2	TGTGCCAGCAGCGCCAGTTTGGGGGGAACCGGGGAGCTGTTTTTT	CASSASLGGTGELFF